The 20 T cell receptor beta chains reported below all come from one sample, sequenced in a study of blood T cells in healthy people across ages. It was with a sample-barcoded 5' primer and a J-beta primer mix that a second PCR of roughly 6 to 12 cycles was run. TCRdb used MiXCR to reprocess the 5' RACE reads, holding one entry per CDR3 protein. The table records more than 550,000 distinct CDR3 sequences, 20% to 25% of them present only once. Specimen: blood. All receptors come from a man aged 70 or older in good health.

A word on this clonotype: The junction does not match germline at one end; this may be a read error. The chain has TRBV20-1 and TRBJ1-3; D unresolved. Germline CDR1 is DFQATT and CDR2 is SNEGSKA (reference sequence). CDR3 size: 15 residues. CDR3 region: CSAGDGGDPGNTIYF. DNA of the CDR3: TGCAGTGCTGGAGATGGCGGGGATCCCGGAAACACCATATATTTT.

The rearrangement uses TRBV7-9 and TRBJ2-6; no clear D. V was shortened by 6 bases and J by 1 base, with 16 bases between the two germline ends. The CDR3 totals 17 residues. From germline, CDR1 is SEHNR and CDR2 FQNEAQ (reference sequence). The CDR3 here is CASRQKFGRSGANVLTF. The CDR3 DNA follows: TGTGCCAGCAGACAAAAGTTTGGGCGGTCTGGGGCCAACGTCCTGACTTTC.

This sequence joins TRBV7-9 and TRBJ2-5; the D is unclear. The germline CDR1 and CDR2 sequences are SEHNR and FQNEAQ (reference sequence). This CDR3 comprises 16 residues. V lost 2 bases, J lost 2 bases, and 15 bases lay in between. The CDR3 DNA reads TGTGCCAGCAGCTTACCCCCCTCTGGAATACAAGAGACCCAGTACTTC. Translation: CASSLPPSGIQETQYF. Combining the CDR3 with reference TRBV7-9 and TRBJ2-5 gives the whole variable domain DTGVSQNPRHKITKRGQNVTFRCDPISEHNRLYWYRQTLGQGPEFLTYFQNEAQLEKSRLLSDRFSAERPKGSFSTLEIQRTEQGDSAMYLCASSLPPSGIQETQYFGPGTRLLVL.

This clonotype was seen a handful of times. The chain has TRBV12-3 or TRBV12-4 and TRBJ2-5; TRBD1 matches 9 bases. The V gene end was trimmed by 5 bases and the J gene end by 12 bases; junction bases not matched to a gene: 7. The CDR3 runs 12 residues. CDR3 in amino acids: CASSPLQGAEYF. As DNA, the CDR3 is TGTGCCAGCAGTCCTTTACAGGGGGCCGAGTACTTC.

The chain is built from TRBV5-1 and TRBJ2-1; TRBD2 matches 7 bases. Judging by the DNA end, TRBJ2-5 fits better; the J call may be wrong. Germline V CDR1 and CDR2: SGHRS, YFSETQ. The CDR3 length is 15 residues. CDR3 nucleotide sequence: TGCGCCAGCAGCTTGGCTCTAGCGGAGGGAGAGACCCAGTACTTC. Translating it yields CASSLALAEGETQYF.

The V call is TRBV20-1, the J call TRBJ2-3; D is ambiguous. V shed 6 bases and J shed 2 bases, with 21 bases lying between them. CDR3 length: 16 amino acids. Germline lookup yields CDR1 DFQATT and CDR2 SNEGSKA (reference sequence). The CDR3 DNA sequence: TGCAGTGCCCTCCTAACGTGGCAAAAGTTCACAGATACGCAGTATTTT. Translating gives CSALLTWQKFTDTQYF.

J is TRBJ1-6 and V is TRBV28; unclear D gene. In germline, CDR1 is MDHEN, CDR2 SYDVKM. Deletions cut 1 base from V and 9 bases from J, with 13 bases between. This CDR3 contains 15 residues. For the CDR3, the DNA is TGTGCCAGCAGTTTATCAGCGGGGTATGGTTCACCCCTCCACTTT. As protein: CASSLSAGYGSPLHF.

The rearrangement links TRBV9 to TRBJ2-5; a possible D gene is TRBD2 (6 bases). The DNA end is a closer match to TRBJ2-7, so the J assignment may be wrong. This CDR3 region has 14 residues. CDR1 SGDLS and CDR2 YYNGEE come from the germline V gene. The CDR3 region is CASSVPSARYEQYV. The CDR3 bases are TGTGCCAGCAGCGTACCTAGCGCGCGTTACGAGCAGTACGTC.

This rearrangement joins TRBV7-9 to TRBJ1-5; TRBD1 might be the D (5 bases). The V gene lost 3 bases and the J gene lost 8 bases, with 11 bases spanning the gap. Germline CDR1 reads SEHNR; CDR2 reads FQNEAQ (reference sequence). The CDR3 loop spans 13 amino acids. The CDR3 reads CASSFGTWEPQHF. DNA for the CDR3: TGTGCCAGCAGCTTCGGGACGTGGGAGCCCCAGCATTTT.

CDR3 nucleotide sequence: TGCGCCAGCAGCCAAAGTGCGGGGGCTCACACCTACGAGCAGTACTTC. The encoded protein is CASSQSAGAHTYEQYF. The chain is built from TRBV4-1 and TRBJ2-7; D might be TRBD2 (7 bases). This CDR3 contains 16 residues. Trimming left V 2 bases short and J 2 bases short, with 16 bases between. CDR1 is MGHRA and CDR2 is YSYEKL in the germline V gene.

CDR3 residues: CASSLRFETEAFF. The CDR3 nucleotides read TGCGCCAGCAGCTTAAGGTTTGAGACTGAAGCTTTCTTT. The rearrangement joins TRBV5-1 to TRBJ1-1; D is uncertain. The germline V gene has CDR1 SGHRS and CDR2 YFSETQ. The CDR3 is made up of 13 amino acids. V was shortened by 2 bases and J by 5 bases, with 10 bases between the two germline ends. Looking up the rest from reference TRBV5-1 and TRBJ1-1 gives the full variable domain: KAGVTQTPRYLIKTRGQQVTLSCSPISGHRSVSWYQQTPGQGLQFLFEYFSETQRNKGNFPGRFSGRQFSNSRSEMNVSTLELGDSALYLCASSLRFETEAFFGQGTRLTVV.

This clonotype was seen only a few times. The chain employs TRBV15 and TRBJ2-3, with unresolved D. The V end was cut by 1 base, the J end by 4 bases, with 18 bases between. The CDR3 runs 17 residues. CDR1 and CDR2 from the germline V gene are LNHNV and YYDKDF (reference sequence). The CDR3, as DNA: TGTGCCACCAGCAGAGCCAGACGGACCCTGGACCCAGATACGCAGTATTTT. As protein: CATSRARRTLDPDTQYF.

This clonotype was observed a few times. The J gene is TRBJ1-2, the V gene TRBV7-2; D gene uncertain. In germline, CDR1 is SGHTA, CDR2 FQGNSA. Trimming stripped 4 bases from V and 3 bases from J, with 12 bases between. This CDR3 spans 14 amino acids. The CDR3 DNA reads TGTGCCAGCAGCTCCCAGCCCGGGTACTATGGCTACACCTTC. It specifies CASSSQPGYYGYTF.

The chain has TRBV11-2 and TRBJ1-4, with D hard to call. The CDR3 runs to 14 residues. The germline CDR1 and CDR2 sequences are SGHAT and FQNNGV. V lost 6 bases and J 7 bases, leaving 15 bases between the germline ends. The CDR3 DNA reads as TGTGCCAGCAGTTCGGACCCCGTGATTGAAAAACTGTTTTTT. Translating gives CASSSDPVIEKLFF.

The V call is TRBV4-1, the J call TRBJ2-1; 14 positions agree with TRBD2. The CDR3 is 22 amino acids. V was clipped by 0 bases and J by 6 bases; unmatched bases: 19. Germline-derived CDR1 and CDR2 are MGHRA and YSYEKL. CDR3 sequence reads: CASSQEVGREGTSGRPSNEQFF. The CDR3 nucleotides are TGCGCCAGCAGCCAAGAGGTAGGCAGGGAAGGGACTAGCGGGAGACCCTCCAATGAGCAGTTCTTC.

CDR3 DNA sequence: TGTGCTAGTGGTGGGTTGACAGGCCCTTTGCGGGAGACCCAGTACTTC. Its protein is CASGGLTGPLRETQYF. V gene TRBV12-5 combines with J gene TRBJ2-5; maybe TRBD1 (6 bases). V was shortened by 5 bases and J by 5 bases, with 21 bases between the two germline ends. CDR3 length: 16 amino acids. Germline assignment: CDR1 LGHNT and CDR2 FRNRAP.

This clonotype was found a few times. The chain is built from TRBV20-1 and TRBJ2-7, with D possibly TRBD2 on 5 matching bases. The CDR3 spans 12 residues. Per germline, CDR1 DFQATT and CDR2 SNEGSKA (reference sequence). Trimming removed 3 bases from V and 7 bases from J, with 13 bases in between. This chain's CDR3 is CSASARGWEQYF. CDR3 coding DNA: TGCAGTGCTAGCGCAAGAGGGTGGGAGCAGTACTTC.

The V and J genes are TRBV7-2 and TRBJ2-3; D may be TRBD1 (6 bases). Per germline, CDR1 SGHTA and CDR2 FQGNSA. V lost 2 bases to trimming and J lost 9 bases, with 12 bases between them. CDR3 length equals 13 residues. The CDR3 sequence: CASSLQGLGTQYF. DNA of the CDR3: TGTGCCAGCAGCTTACAGGGGCTCGGAACGCAGTATTTT.

This clonotype has more than one count but fewer than ten. The V and J genes are TRBV20-1 and TRBJ2-5; D call uncertain. Trimming pared 6 bases from V and 5 bases from J, leaving 7 bases between. This CDR3 contains 10 residues. Per the germline V gene, CDR1 is DFQATT and CDR2 is SNEGSKA (reference sequence). The CDR3 nucleotides read TGCAGTGCCAAACGGGAGACCCAGTACTTC. Amino acid sequence: CSAKRETQYF.

The gene calls are TRBV5-6 and TRBJ1-3, with unresolved D. The germline V and J ends were trimmed by 0 bases and 9 bases, with 10 bases remaining between them. Germline V gene sequence: CDR1 SGHDT, CDR2 YYEEEE. This CDR3 spans 13 amino acids. CDR3 region: CASSLGRISTIYF. DNA for the CDR3: TGTGCCAGCAGCTTGGGGCGTATCAGCACCATATATTTT.